A selection of T cell receptor beta chains follows, all from one sample in a study of patients and donors after allogeneic stem cell transplantation. MiXCR was run by TCRdb on the RT-PCR reads, yielding one entry per CDR3 protein. The sample carries 900,000 to 1,000,000 distinct CDR3 sequences, 15% to 20% recorded once. The sequenced sample was blood, either unsorted or a sorted T cell fraction (not recorded which). The receptors stem from a human donor who was either an allogeneic HSCT recipient or a stem cell or donor lymphocyte infusion donor (not recorded which). It is not recorded whose cells these are; they may come from a transplant donor. Each CDR3 is given with its conserved first and last residue. Each record gives: D gene, V gene, CDR3 length, CDR3 protein. A D gene is named only where the DNA matches it firmly.

NA | TRBV20-1 | 14 | CSARDARGFTEAFF
TRBD1 | TRBV24-1 | 18 | CATSDRDRDGLPPYEQYF
NA | TRBV20-1 | 12 | CSANGLGYEQYF
NA | TRBV7-3 | 16 | CASSLIGPRTGNEQFF
NA | TRBV20-1 | 15 | CSARDLTRGGHEQFF
NA | TRBV20-1 | 14 | CSAEIGAGANVLTF
TRBD2 | TRBV12-3/TRBV12-4 | 13 | CASIPGGTGELFF
NA | TRBV9 | 14 | CASSVKAGSYEQYF
TRBD1 | TRBV12-3/TRBV12-4 | 16 | CASRRQGAKNTGELFF
TRBD1 | TRBV7-9 | 15 | CASTLTGQGAYEQYF
NA | TRBV29-1 | 12 | CSVEGEGNEQFF
NA | TRBV6-1 | 13 | CASSTDRLETQYF
TRBD1 | TRBV12-3/TRBV12-4 | 14 | CASSMTGTRQPQHF
NA | TRBV12-3/TRBV12-4 | 15 | CASSRDGLMNTEAFF
NA | TRBV20-1 | 12 | CSATQTHYGYTF
TRBD2 | TRBV24-1 | 15 | CATSPSGANTGELFF
NA | TRBV12-3/TRBV12-4 | 13 | CASSYRDGSEAFF
NA | TRBV12-3/TRBV12-4 | 14 | CASTIDSRSYEQYF
TRBD1 | TRBV30 | 13 | CAWSRTGKGEQYF
TRBD1 | TRBV6-2/TRBV6-3 | 18 | CASSPLLRGQGGTGELFF
NA | TRBV6-1 | 16 | CASSPHDPGRTGELFF
NA | TRBV7-3 | 14 | CASSPALGGTEAFF
TRBD1 | TRBV5-1 | 14 | CASSRDRGKNIQYF
NA | TRBV4-3 | 15 | CASSQNPGVSYGYTF
TRBD1 | TRBV7-6 | 16 | CASSLVGTAVSYEQYF